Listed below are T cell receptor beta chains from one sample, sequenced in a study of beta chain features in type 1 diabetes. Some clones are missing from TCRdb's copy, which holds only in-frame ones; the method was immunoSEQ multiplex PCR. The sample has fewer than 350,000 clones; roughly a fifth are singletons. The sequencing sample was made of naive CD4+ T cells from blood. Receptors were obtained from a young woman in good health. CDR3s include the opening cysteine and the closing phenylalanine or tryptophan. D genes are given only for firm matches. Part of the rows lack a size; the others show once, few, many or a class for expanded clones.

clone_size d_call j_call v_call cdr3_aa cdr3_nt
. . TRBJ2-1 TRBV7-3 CASSRYHGIAYNEQFF TGTGCCAGCAGTCGATACCACGGGATAGCCTACAATGAGCAGTTCTTC
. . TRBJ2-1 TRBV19 CASSRRAFSYNEQFF TGTGCCAGTAGTCGGAGGGCCTTCTCCTACAATGAGCAGTTCTTC
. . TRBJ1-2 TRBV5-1 CASSLEGTGSYTF TGCGCCAGCAGCTTGGAGGGGACTGGAAGCTACACCTTC
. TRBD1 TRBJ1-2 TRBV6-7 CARKDRGPYGYTF TGTGCCAGAAAGGACAGGGGGCCCTATGGCTACACCTTC
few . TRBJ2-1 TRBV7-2 CASSSLYNEQFF TGTGCCAGCAGCTCTCTCTACAATGAGCAGTTCTTC
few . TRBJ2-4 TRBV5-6 CASSLISGSKYF TGTGCCAGCAGCTTGATCTCAGGGTCGAAGTACTTC
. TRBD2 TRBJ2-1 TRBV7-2 CASSLWYGGGSSYNEQFF TGTGCCAGCAGCTTATGGTATGGCGGGGGGAGCTCCTACAATGAGCAGTTCTTC
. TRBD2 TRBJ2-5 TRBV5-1 CASSLYGVSGGYQETQYF TGCGCCAGCAGCTTGTACGGGGTTAGCGGGGGGTATCAAGAGACCCAGTACTTC
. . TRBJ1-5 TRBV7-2 CASSLRRGVNQPQHF TGTGCCAGCAGCCTCCGCCGGGGAGTCAATCAGCCCCAGCATTTT
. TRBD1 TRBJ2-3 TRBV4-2 CASSRQGGAATDTQYF TGTGCCAGCAGCCGACAGGGGGGGGCGGCGACAGATACGCAGTATTTT
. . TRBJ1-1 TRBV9 CASSAGSWSGVAFF TGTGCCAGCAGCGCAGGGTCCTGGAGTGGTGTAGCTTTCTTT
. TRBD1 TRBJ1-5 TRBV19 CASSIEDRGYQPQHF TGTGCCAGTAGTATAGAAGACAGGGGATATCAGCCCCAGCATTTT
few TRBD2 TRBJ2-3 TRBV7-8 CASSFQTSGGGTSTDTQYF TGTGCCAGCAGCTTTCAGACTAGCGGGGGGGGTACTAGCACAGATACGCAGTATTTT
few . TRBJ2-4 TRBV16 CASSYSKVRLSKNIQYF TGTGCCAGCAGCTATTCGAAGGTGAGGCTAAGCAAAAACATTCAGTACTTC
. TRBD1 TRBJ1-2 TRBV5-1 CASSVGTGSGYTF TGCGCCAGCAGCGTGGGGACAGGGAGCGGCTACACCTTC
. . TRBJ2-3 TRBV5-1 CASSLVYRGTDTQYF TGCGCCAGCAGCTTGGTGTATCGGGGCACAGATACGCAGTATTTT
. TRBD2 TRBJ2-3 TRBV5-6 CASSSGLPREGQYF TGTGCCAGCAGCTCGGGACTACCACGGGAGGGGCAGTATTTT
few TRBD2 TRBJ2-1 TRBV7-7 CASSRLAGGLGGSYNEQFF TGTGCTAGCAGTCGACTAGCGGGAGGATTAGGAGGCTCCTACAATGAGCAGTTCTTC
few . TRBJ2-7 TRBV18 CASSSIPQGDEQYF TGTGCCAGCTCATCTATTCCACAGGGAGACGAGCAGTACTTC
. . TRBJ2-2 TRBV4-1 CASSHPARGTGELFF TGCGCCAGCAGCCACCCCGCCCGGGGCACCGGGGAGCTGTTTTTT
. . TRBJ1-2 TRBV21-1 CASSKDQGRGYGYTF TGTGCCAGCAGCAAAGATCAGGGAAGGGGCTATGGCTACACCTTC
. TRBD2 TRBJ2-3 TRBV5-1 CASSLDAGGQGDTQYF TGCGCCAGCAGCTTGGACGCGGGGGGGCAAGGAGATACGCAGTATTTT
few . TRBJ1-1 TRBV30 CAWISTQDSEAFF TGTGCCTGGATAAGTACCCAGGACTCTGAAGCTTTCTTT
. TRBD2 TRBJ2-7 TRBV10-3 CATGLAGADEQYF TGTGCCACCGGACTAGCGGGAGCGGACGAGCAGTACTTC
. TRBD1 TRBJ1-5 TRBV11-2 CASTTGGNQPQHF TGTGCCAGCACTACAGGGGGCAATCAGCCCCAGCATTTT
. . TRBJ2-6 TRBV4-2 CASSQGQRAYSGANVLTF TGTGCCAGCAGCCAAGGCCAGCGGGCCTACTCTGGGGCCAACGTCCTGACTTTC
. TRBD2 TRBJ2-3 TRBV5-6 CASSPRTSGRPTDTQYF TGTGCCAGCAGCCCCCGGACTAGCGGGAGGCCCACAGATACGCAGTATTTT
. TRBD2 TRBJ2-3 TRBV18 CASSPSMRGAKTDTQYF TGTGCCAGCTCACCCTCAATGCGGGGGGCTAAGACAGATACGCAGTATTTT
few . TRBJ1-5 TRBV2 CASTEEGRNNQPQHF TGTGCCAGCACCGAGGAAGGGAGAAACAATCAGCCCCAGCATTTT
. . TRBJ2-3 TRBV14 CASSQGQPSTDTQYF TGTGCCAGCAGCCAAGGACAGCCTAGCACAGATACGCAGTATTTT
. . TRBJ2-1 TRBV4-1 CASSRFIRDEQFF TGCGCCAGCAGCCGGTTCATCCGGGATGAGCAGTTCTTC
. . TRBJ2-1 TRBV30 CAWSAAGYNEQFF TGTGCCTGGAGTGCGGCGGGATACAATGAGCAGTTCTTC
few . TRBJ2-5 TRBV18 CASSPDSQETQYF TGTGCCAGCTCACCAGATAGCCAAGAGACCCAGTACTTC
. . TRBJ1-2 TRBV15 CATSRAFTDYGYTF TGTGCCACCAGCAGGGCTTTTACAGACTATGGCTACACCTTC
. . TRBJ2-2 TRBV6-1 CASSGTTNTGELFF TGTGCCAGCAGTGGGACTACGAACACCGGGGAGCTGTTTTTT